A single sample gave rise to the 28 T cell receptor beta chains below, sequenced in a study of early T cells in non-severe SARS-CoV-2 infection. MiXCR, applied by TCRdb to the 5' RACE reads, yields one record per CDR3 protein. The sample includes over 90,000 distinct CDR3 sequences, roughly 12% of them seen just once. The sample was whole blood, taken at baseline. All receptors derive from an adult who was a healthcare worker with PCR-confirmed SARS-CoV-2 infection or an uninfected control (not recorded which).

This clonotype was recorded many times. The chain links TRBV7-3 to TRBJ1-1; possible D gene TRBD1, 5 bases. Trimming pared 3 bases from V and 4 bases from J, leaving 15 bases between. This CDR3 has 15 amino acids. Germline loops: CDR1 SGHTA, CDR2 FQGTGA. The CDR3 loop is CASSFSGTAITEAFF. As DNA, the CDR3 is TGTGCCAGCAGCTTTTCGGGGACGGCTATCACTGAAGCTTTCTTT.

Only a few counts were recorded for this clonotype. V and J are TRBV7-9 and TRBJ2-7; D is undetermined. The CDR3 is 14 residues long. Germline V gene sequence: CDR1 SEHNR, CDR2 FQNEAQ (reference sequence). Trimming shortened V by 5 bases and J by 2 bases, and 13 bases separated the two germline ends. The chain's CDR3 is CASSLNDAAYEQYF. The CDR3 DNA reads TGTGCCAGCAGCCTAAACGACGCTGCCTACGAGCAGTACTTC.

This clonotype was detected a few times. This chain's CDR3 is CSARTIGQANTEAFF. The CDR3 DNA reads as TGCAGCGCCCGAACCATAGGACAGGCGAACACTGAAGCTTTCTTT. The rearrangement joins TRBV29-1 to TRBJ1-1, with 7 positions matching TRBD1. The CDR3 consists of 15 residues. Germline V gene lookup returns CDR1 SQVTM and CDR2 ANQGSEA. V was clipped by 7 bases and J by 1 base; unmatched bases: 12.

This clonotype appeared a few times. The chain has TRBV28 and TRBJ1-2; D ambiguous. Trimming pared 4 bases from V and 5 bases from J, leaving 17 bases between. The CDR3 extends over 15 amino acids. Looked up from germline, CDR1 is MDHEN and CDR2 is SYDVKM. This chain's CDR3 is CASSSPGPDPYGYTF. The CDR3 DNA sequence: TGTGCCAGCAGTTCCCCCGGGCCAGACCCTTATGGCTACACCTTC.

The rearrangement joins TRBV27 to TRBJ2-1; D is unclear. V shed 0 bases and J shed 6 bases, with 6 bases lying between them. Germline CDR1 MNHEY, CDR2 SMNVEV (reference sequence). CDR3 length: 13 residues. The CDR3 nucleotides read TGTGCCAGCAGTTTATCGATCGCCAATGAGCAGTTCTTC. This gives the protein CASSLSIANEQFF.

In DNA form, the CDR3 reads TGTGCCAGCAGCGCGGCTAATTCACCCCTCCACTTT. Encoded protein: CASSAANSPLHF. This rearrangement joins TRBV2 to TRBJ1-6; D is unclear. V shed 6 bases and J shed 6 bases, with 6 bases lying between them. CDR3 size: 12 residues. Germline assignment: CDR1 SNHLY and CDR2 FYNNEI.

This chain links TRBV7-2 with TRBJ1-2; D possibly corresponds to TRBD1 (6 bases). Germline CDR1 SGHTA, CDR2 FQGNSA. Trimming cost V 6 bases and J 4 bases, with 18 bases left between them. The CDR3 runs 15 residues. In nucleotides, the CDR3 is TGTGCCAGCAGAAATTACAGGGAGACGACCTATGGCTACACCTTC. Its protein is CASRNYRETTYGYTF.

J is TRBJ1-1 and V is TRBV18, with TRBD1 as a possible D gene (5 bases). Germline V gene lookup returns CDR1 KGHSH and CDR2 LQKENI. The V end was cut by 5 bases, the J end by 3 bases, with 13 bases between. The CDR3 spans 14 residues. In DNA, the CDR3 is TGTGCCAGCTCATCCCGGGACGGGTACACTGAAGCTTTCTTT. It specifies CASSSRDGYTEAFF.

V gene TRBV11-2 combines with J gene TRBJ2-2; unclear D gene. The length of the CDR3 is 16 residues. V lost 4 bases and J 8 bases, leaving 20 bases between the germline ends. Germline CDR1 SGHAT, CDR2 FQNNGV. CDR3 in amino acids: CASSSDATFTFGELFF. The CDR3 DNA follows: TGTGCCAGCAGCTCAGACGCCACCTTCACCTTTGGGGAGCTGTTTTTT.

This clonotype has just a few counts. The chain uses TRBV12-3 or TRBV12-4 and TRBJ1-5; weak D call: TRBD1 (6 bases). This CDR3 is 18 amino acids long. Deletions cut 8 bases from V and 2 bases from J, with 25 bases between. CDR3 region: CASAGETGAAVGNQPQHF. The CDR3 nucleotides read TGTGCCAGCGCTGGGGAGACAGGTGCCGCGGTAGGCAATCAGCCCCAGCATTTT.

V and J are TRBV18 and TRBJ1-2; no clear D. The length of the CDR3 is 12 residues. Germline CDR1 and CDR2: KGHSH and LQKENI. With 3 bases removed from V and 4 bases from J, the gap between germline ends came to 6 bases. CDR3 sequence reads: CASSPDGYGYTF. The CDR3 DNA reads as TGTGCCAGCTCACCGGACGGCTATGGCTACACCTTC. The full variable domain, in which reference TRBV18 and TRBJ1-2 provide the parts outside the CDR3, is NAGVMQNPRHLVRRRGQEARLRCSPMKGHSHVYWYRQLPEEGLKFMVYLQKENIIDESGMPKERFSAEFPKEGPSILRIQQVVRGDSAAYFCASSPDGYGYTFGSGTRLTVV.

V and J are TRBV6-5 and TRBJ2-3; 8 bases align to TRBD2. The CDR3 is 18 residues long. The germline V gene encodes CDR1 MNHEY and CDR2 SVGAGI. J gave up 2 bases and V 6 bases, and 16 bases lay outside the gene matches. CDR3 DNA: TGTGCCAGCAGCCTCCGAAGAAGGACTAGCTATGACACAGATACGCAGTATTTT. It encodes CASSLRRRTSYDTDTQYF.

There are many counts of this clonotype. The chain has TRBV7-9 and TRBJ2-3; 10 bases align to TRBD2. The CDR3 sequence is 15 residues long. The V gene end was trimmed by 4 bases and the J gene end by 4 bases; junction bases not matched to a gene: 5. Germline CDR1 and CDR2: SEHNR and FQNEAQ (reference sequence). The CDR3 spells CASSSGTSVSDTQYF. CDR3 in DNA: TGTGCCAGCAGCTCCGGGACTAGCGTTTCAGATACGCAGTATTTT. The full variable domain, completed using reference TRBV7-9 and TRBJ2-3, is DTGVSQNPRHKITKRGQNVTFRCDPISEHNRLYWYRQTLGQGPEFLTYFQNEAQLEKSRLLSDRFSAERPKGSFSTLEIQRTEQGDSAMYLCASSSGTSVSDTQYFGPGTRLTVL.

The CDR3 coding sequence is TGTGCCAGCGGATCCGGATCCTACGAGCAGTACTTC. Translated, it gives CASGSGSYEQYF. This rearrangement joins TRBV6-1 to TRBJ2-7; D is unresolved. The CDR3 runs 12 residues. The ends were cut back, 8 bases at V and 1 base at J, with 9 bases in the middle. CDR1 is MNHNS and CDR2 is SASEGT in the germline V gene.

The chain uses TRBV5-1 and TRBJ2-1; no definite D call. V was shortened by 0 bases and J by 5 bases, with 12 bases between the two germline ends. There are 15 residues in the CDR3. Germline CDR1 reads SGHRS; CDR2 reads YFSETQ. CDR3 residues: CASSLAARPNNEQFF. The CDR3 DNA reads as TGCGCCAGCAGCTTGGCCGCGCGGCCCAACAATGAGCAGTTCTTC.

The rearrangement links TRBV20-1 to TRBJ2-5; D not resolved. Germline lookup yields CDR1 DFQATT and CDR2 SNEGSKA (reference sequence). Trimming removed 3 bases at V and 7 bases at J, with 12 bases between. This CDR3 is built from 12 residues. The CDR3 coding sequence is TGCAGTGCTAGCCCCTCGGCCGGGACCCAGTACTTC. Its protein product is CSASPSAGTQYF.

CDR3 in DNA: TGTGCCAGCAGTTCCTCAACCGGGACAATTTTTGGGACCAATAATTCACCCCTCCACTTT. Translating gives CASSSSTGTIFGTNNSPLHF. The chain is built from TRBV12-3 or TRBV12-4 and TRBJ1-6; maybe TRBD1 (6 bases). The CDR3 has 20 residues. Trimming removed 4 bases from V and 5 bases from J, with 27 bases in between.

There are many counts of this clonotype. In DNA form, the CDR3 reads TGTGCCTGGAGGGCCGGGGGAGCCAATCAGCCCCAGCATTTT. This sequence encodes CAWRAGGANQPQHF. This chain links TRBV30 with TRBJ1-5; weak D call: TRBD1 (5 bases). The V and J ends lost 3 bases and 3 bases respectively, with 12 bases between them. CDR3 length: 14 residues. Germline V lookup: CDR1 GTSNPN, CDR2 SVGIG (reference sequence).

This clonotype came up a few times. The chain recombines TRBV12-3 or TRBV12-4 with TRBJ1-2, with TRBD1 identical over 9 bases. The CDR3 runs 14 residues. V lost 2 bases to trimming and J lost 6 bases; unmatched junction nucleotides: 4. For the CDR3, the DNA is TGTGCCAGCAGTTTACGGGACAGGGCGAATGGCTACACCTTC. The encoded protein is CASSLRDRANGYTF.

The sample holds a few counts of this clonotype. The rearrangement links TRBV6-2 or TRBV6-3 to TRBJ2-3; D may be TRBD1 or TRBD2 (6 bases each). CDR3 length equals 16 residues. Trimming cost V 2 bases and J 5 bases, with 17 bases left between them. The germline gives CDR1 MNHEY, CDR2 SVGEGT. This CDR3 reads CASSYERGQVLDTQYF. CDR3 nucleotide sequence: TGTGCCAGCAGTTACGAACGGGGGCAAGTGTTAGATACGCAGTATTTT.

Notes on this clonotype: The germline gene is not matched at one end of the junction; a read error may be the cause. The CDR3 loop reads CVSSHSRDREFQPQHF. DNA for the CDR3: TGTGTCAGCAGCCACTCCCGGGACAGGGAATTTCAGCCCCAGCATTTT. The rearrangement uses TRBV3-1 and TRBJ1-5, with 9 bases fitting TRBD1. The length of the CDR3 is 16 residues. Germline CDR1 is LGHDT and CDR2 is YNNKEL (reference sequence).

The CDR3 bases are TGTGCCAGCAGTGACCAACAGGGTTACTTCTACGAGCAGTACTTC. This sequence encodes CASSDQQGYFYEQYF. The chain carries TRBV6-1 and TRBJ2-7, with D perhaps matching TRBD1 (6 bases). Per the germline V gene, CDR1 is MNHNS and CDR2 is SASEGT. This CDR3 has 15 amino acids. V lost 3 bases and J 3 bases, leaving 15 bases between the germline ends.

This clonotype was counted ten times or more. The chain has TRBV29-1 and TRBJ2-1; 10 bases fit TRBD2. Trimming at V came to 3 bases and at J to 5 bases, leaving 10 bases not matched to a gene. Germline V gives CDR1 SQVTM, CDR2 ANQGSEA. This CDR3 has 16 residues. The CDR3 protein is CSVEGVGLAKNNEQFF. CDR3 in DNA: TGCAGCGTTGAGGGGGTGGGACTAGCGAAAAACAATGAGCAGTTCTTC.

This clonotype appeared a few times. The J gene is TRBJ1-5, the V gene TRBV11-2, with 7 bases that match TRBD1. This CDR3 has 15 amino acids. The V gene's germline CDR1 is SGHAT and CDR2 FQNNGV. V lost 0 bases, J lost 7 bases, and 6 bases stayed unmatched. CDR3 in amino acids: CASSLDPGGAQPQHF. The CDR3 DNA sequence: TGTGCCAGCAGCTTAGATCCAGGGGGAGCGCAGCCCCAGCATTTT.

The CDR3 region is CASSVQGAGANVLTF. CDR3 DNA: TGTGCCAGCAGCGTACAGGGAGCTGGGGCCAACGTCCTGACTTTC. This sequence joins TRBV7-3 and TRBJ2-6; D may be TRBD1 (6 bases). From germline, CDR1 is SGHTA and CDR2 FQGTGA. CDR3 length: 15 residues. Trimming removed 5 bases at V and 2 bases at J, with 10 bases between.

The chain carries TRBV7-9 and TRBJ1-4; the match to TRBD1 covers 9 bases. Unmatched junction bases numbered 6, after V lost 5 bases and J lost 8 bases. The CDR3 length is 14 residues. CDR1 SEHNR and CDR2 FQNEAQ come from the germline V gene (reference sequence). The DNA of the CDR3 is TGTGCCAGCAGCCAACAGGGGGCTACGGAAAAACTGTTTTTT. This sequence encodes CASSQQGATEKLFF.

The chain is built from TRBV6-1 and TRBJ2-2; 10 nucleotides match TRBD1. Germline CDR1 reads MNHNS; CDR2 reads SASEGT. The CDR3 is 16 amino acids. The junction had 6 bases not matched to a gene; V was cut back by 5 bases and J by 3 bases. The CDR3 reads CASSMRQGADTGELFF. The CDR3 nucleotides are TGTGCCAGCAGTATGCGACAGGGGGCCGACACCGGGGAGCTGTTTTTT.

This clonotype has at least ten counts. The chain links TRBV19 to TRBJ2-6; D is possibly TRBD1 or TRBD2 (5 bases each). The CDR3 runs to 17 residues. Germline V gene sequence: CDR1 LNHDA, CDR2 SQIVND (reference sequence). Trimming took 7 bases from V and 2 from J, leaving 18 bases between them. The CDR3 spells CASTPTGLSAGANVLTF. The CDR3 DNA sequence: TGTGCCAGTACCCCGACGGGGCTCAGCGCTGGGGCCAACGTCCTGACTTTC.